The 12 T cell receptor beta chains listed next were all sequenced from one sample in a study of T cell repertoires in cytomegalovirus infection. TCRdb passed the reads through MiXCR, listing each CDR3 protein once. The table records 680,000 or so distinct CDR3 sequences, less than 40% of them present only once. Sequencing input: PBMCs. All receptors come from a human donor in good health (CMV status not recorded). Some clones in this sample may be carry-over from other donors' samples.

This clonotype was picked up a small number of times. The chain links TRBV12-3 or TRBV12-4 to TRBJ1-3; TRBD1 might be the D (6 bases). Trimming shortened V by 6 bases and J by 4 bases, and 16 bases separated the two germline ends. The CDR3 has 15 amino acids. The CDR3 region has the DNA TGTGCCAGCAGCCCGTGGGGGCTAGGAGGAAACACCATATATTTT. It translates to CASSPWGLGGNTIYF.

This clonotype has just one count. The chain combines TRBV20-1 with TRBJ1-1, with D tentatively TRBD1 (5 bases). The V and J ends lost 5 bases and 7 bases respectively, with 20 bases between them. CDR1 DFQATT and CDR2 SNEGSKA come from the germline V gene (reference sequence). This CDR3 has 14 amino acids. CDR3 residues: CSAGGSLFGDEAFF. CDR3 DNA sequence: TGCAGTGCTGGGGGTTCGTTGTTCGGAGATGAAGCTTTCTTT.

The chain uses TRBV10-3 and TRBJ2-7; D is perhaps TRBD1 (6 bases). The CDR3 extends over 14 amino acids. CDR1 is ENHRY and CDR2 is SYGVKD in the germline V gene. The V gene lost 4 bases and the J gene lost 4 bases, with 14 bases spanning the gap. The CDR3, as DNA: TGTGCCATCAGTGCTCAACAGGGAGCTTACGAGCAGTACTTC. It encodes CAISAQQGAYEQYF.

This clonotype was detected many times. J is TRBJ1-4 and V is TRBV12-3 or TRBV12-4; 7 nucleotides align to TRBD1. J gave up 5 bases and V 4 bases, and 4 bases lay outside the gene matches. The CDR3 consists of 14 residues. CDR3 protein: CASSSGTVNEKLFF. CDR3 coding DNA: TGTGCCAGCAGTTCCGGGACAGTAAATGAAAAACTGTTTTTT.

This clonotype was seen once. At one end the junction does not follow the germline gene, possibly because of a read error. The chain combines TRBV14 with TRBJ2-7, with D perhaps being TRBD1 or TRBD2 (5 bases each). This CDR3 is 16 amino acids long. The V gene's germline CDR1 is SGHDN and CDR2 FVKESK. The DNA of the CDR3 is TGTGCCAGCAGCCAAGATCGAGTATCAGGGACGAACGAGCTGTATTTC. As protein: CASSQDRVSGTNELYF. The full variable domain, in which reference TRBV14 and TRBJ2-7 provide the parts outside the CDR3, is EAGVTQFPSHSVIEKGQTVTLRCDPISGHDNLYWYRRVMGKEIKFLLHFVKESKQDESGMPNNRFLAERTGGTYSTLKVQPAELEDSGVYFCASSQDRVSGTNELYFGPGTRLTVT.

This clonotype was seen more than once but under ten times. The CDR3 here is CASSLSGVGTNEKLFF. The CDR3 region has the DNA TGTGCCAGCAGTTTATCGGGGGTGGGAACTAATGAAAAACTGTTTTTT. The chain employs TRBV28 and TRBJ1-4; perhaps TRBD1 as D (5 bases). Deletions cut 1 base from V and 1 base from J, with 10 bases between. This CDR3 is built from 16 residues. Looked up from germline, CDR1 is MDHEN and CDR2 is SYDVKM.

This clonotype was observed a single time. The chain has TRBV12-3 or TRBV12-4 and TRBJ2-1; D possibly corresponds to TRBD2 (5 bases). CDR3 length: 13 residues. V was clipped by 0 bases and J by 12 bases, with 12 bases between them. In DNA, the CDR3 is TGTGCCAGCAGTTTAGCCATGACTACGGTGCAGTTCTTC. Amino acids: CASSLAMTTVQFF.

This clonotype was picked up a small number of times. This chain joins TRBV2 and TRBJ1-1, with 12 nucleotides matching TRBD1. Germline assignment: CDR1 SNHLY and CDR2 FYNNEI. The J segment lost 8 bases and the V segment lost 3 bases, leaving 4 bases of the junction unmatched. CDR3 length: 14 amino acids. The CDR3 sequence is CASSEGQGASEAFF. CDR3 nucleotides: TGTGCCAGCAGTGAGGGACAGGGGGCGTCGGAAGCTTTCTTT.

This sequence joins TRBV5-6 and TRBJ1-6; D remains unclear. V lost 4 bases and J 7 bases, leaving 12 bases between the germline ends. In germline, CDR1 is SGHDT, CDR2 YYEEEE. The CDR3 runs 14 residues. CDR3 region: CASSRPGMNSPLHF. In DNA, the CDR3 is TGTGCCAGCAGCCGGCCGGGGATGAATTCACCCCTCCACTTT. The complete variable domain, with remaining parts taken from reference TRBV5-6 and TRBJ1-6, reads DAGVTQSPTHLIKTRGQQVTLRCSPKSGHDTVSWYQQALGQGPQFIFQYYEEEERQRGNFPDRFSGHQFPNYSSELNVNALLLGDSALYLCASSRPGMNSPLHFGNGTRLTVT.

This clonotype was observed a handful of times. The CDR3 is CASRKQGNYGYTF. Written as DNA, the CDR3 is TGTGCCAGCAGGAAACAGGGGAACTATGGCTACACCTTC. The chain carries TRBV6-6 and TRBJ1-2; 7 bases align to TRBD1. V gave up 6 bases and J gave up 2 bases; unmatched junction bases: 3. The CDR3 has 13 amino acids. Germline values: CDR1 MNHNY, CDR2 SVGAGI (reference sequence).

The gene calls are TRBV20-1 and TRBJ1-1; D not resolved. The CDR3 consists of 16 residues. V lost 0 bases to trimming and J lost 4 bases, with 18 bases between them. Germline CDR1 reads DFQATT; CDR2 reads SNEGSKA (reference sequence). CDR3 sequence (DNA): TGCAGTGCTAGAGATTTGGGCTCCCCAATCGGCACTGAAGCTTTCTTT. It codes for CSARDLGSPIGTEAFF.

The CDR3 is CASREREGPYEQYF. DNA of the CDR3: TGTGCCAGCAGAGAGCGGGAGGGCCCCTACGAGCAGTACTTC. V and J are TRBV27 and TRBJ2-7, with 10 bases that match TRBD2. CDR3 length: 14 residues. V shed 6 bases, J shed 2 bases, and the junction held 4 bases outside the gene matches. Germline V gives CDR1 MNHEY, CDR2 SMNVEV (reference sequence).